This passage covers 11 T cell receptor beta chains from one sample sequenced in a study of blood T cell repertoires in COVID-19. Sequencing was performed with immunoSEQ multiplex PCR; in TCRdb, only in-frame clones are kept and a portion is missing. The sample lists 250,000 to 300,000 clones; approximately 85% were seen once. Sequencing was performed on PBMCs or T cells enriched from blood (not recorded which). These receptor sequences come from a woman in her twenties or thirties who had recovered from COVID-19.

The chain carries TRBV7-8 and TRBJ2-1; 8 bases are shared with TRBD2. CDR1 and CDR2 (germline): SGHVS, FQNEAQ. The CDR3 has 14 residues. With 5 bases clipped from V and 12 bases from J, the junction kept 12 bases outside the gene matches. The CDR3 spells CASSPPGPSGRQFF. The CDR3 DNA follows: TGTGCCAGCAGCCCACCCGGACCCAGCGGGAGGCAGTTCTTC.

The genes are TRBV5-5 and TRBJ2-5, with 11 positions matching TRBD2. V shed 4 bases, J shed 2 bases, and the junction held 16 bases outside the gene matches. The CDR3 has 19 amino acids. Germline V gene lookup returns CDR1 SGHKS and CDR2 YYEKEE (reference sequence). The DNA of the CDR3 is TGTGCCAGCAGCCGGACCTGGCTAGCGGGGGGAAACCAACAAGAGACCCAGTACTTC. It encodes CASSRTWLAGGNQQETQYF.

The gene calls are TRBV28 and TRBJ1-6; 8 bases map to TRBD1. Germline CDR1 reads MDHEN; CDR2 reads SYDVKM. This CDR3 has 14 amino acids. Trimming at V came to 11 bases and at J to 7 bases, leaving 10 bases not matched to a gene. CDR3 protein: CALGQGANNSPLHF. The CDR3 DNA sequence: TGTGCCCTCGGGCAGGGGGCTAACAATTCACCCCTCCACTTT.

The V call is TRBV28, the J call TRBJ2-5, with 8 bases aligning to TRBD1. V was clipped by 4 bases and J by 5 bases; unmatched bases: 15. The CDR3 spans 17 residues. CDR1 is MDHEN, CDR2 SYDVKM, per germline. The CDR3 spells CASSSRLRDRPRETQYF. The CDR3, as DNA: TGTGCCAGCAGTTCCCGCCTCCGGGACAGGCCTCGCGAGACCCAGTACTTC.

The sample holds one count of this clone. The chain uses TRBV9 and TRBJ2-1; 8 bases are a match to TRBD1. The junction had 13 bases not matched to a gene; V was cut back by 2 bases and J by 9 bases. In germline, CDR1 is SGDLS, CDR2 YYNGEE. The CDR3 consists of 16 residues. The CDR3 here is CASSVGAGTGRSEQFF. For the CDR3, the DNA is TGTGCCAGCAGCGTGGGGGCTGGGACAGGCAGGAGTGAGCAGTTCTTC.

The J gene is TRBJ1-2, the V gene TRBV18, with TRBD1 as a possible D gene (6 bases). CDR1 and CDR2 (germline): KGHSH, LQKENI. The CDR3 has 14 amino acids. Trimming removed 3 bases from V and 4 bases from J, with 12 bases in between. CDR3 sequence (DNA): TGTGCCAGCTCACCCGGGGGGCTCGCCTATGGCTACACCTTC. Amino acids: CASSPGGLAYGYTF.

The chain employs TRBV3-1 (or the pseudogene TRBV3-2) and TRBJ1-2; D may be TRBD1 (5 bases). Germline CDR1 LGHDT, CDR2 YNNKEL (reference sequence). Deletions cut 2 bases from V and 0 bases from J, with 16 bases between. This CDR3 comprises 17 residues. The CDR3 sequence is CASSQYPTRGANYGYTF. The CDR3, as DNA: TGTGCCAGCAGCCAATATCCGACACGGGGGGCTAACTATGGCTACACCTTC.

The chain combines TRBV6-6 with TRBJ2-5, with 9 bases matching TRBD1. The length of the CDR3 is 19 residues. The junction had 24 bases not matched to a gene; V was cut back by 6 bases and J by 7 bases. Per germline, CDR1 MNHNY and CDR2 SVGAGI (reference sequence). CDR3 nucleotides: TGTGCCAGCAGCTCCGTGGGGGGACAGGGTCTCTCCCAGTTAGGGACCCAGTACTTC. Translated: CASSSVGGQGLSQLGTQYF.

The chain is built from TRBV27 and TRBJ2-1, with 13 bases that match TRBD2. Germline V lookup: CDR1 MNHEY, CDR2 SMNVEV (reference sequence). V shed 2 bases, J shed 7 bases, and the junction held 8 bases outside the gene matches. The CDR3 length is 17 residues. Here the CDR3 DNA reads TGTGCCAGCAGTTTAAAGCCTACTAGCGGGGGGGAAAATGAGCAGTTCTTC. This codes for CASSLKPTSGGENEQFF.

This chain uses TRBV7-2 with TRBJ2-7, with 8 nucleotides matching TRBD2. CDR3 length: 15 amino acids. Looked up from germline, CDR1 is SGHTA and CDR2 is FQGNSA. The V gene end was trimmed by 1 base and the J gene end by 2 bases; junction bases not matched to a gene: 4. Here the CDR3 reads CASSLELAVAYEQYF. In DNA, the CDR3 is TGTGCCAGCAGCTTAGAACTAGCGGTCGCCTACGAGCAGTACTTC.

V gene TRBV19 combines with J gene TRBJ1-1, with no clear D. The V end was cut by 9 bases, the J end by 0 bases, with 14 bases between. CDR1 LNHDA and CDR2 SQIVND come from the germline V gene (reference sequence). This CDR3 contains 14 residues. The DNA for the CDR3 is TGTGCCAGCTCTAAGGAGCTCATGAACACTGAAGCTTTCTTT. Its translation: CASSKELMNTEAFF.